This T cell receptor beta chain was sequenced in a study of cytomegalovirus exposure and HLA in healthy donors. General study points: In vitro experiments confirmed that three CMV-associated chains were specific for CMV antigens. In a later analysis, a missense DCLRE1C variant was linked to TCR beta V- and J-gene trimming.

Although they were nominally healthy when sampled, donors likely had unrecorded immune exposures. PCR amplification relied on 60 Vbeta primers (plus 13 Jbeta primers). Some clones are missing from TCRdb's copy, which holds only in-frame ones; the method was immunoSEQ multiplex PCR. This table has 150,000 to 200,000 clones, more than 70% appearing once. The V gene's germline CDR1 is GTSNPN and CDR2 SVGIG (reference sequence). The V end lost 2 bases, the J end lost 8 bases, and 12 bases lay between the germline ends. The CDR3 covers 12 residues. To note about this clone: Its antigen is currently unknown.

This chain uses TRBV30 with TRBJ1-2; D not certain. The clonotype was recovered from a woman aged 40 to 50 in good health and CMV-seronegative. Sequencing used PBMCs. The CDR3 nucleotides read TGTGCCTGGAGTATGTTGGGCTACGGCTACACCTTC. It specifies CAWSMLGYGYTF.